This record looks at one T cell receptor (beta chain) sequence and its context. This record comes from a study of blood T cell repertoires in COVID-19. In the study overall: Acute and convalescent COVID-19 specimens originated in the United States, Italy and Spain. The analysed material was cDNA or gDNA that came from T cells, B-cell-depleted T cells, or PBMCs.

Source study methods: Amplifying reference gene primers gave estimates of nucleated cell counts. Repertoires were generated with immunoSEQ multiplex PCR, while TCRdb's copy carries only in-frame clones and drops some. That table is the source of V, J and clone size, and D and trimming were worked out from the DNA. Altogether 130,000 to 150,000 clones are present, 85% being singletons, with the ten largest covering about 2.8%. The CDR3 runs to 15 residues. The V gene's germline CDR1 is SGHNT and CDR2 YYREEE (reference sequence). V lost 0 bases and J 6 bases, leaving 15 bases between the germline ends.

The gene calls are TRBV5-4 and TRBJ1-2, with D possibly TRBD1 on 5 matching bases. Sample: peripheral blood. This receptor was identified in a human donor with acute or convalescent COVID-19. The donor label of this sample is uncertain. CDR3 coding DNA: TGTGCCAGCAGCTTGGTAGGCAGGGAGGAGAATGGCTACACCTTC. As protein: CASSLVGREENGYTF.